This TCR beta chain was captured by sequencing in a study of blood T cell repertoires in COVID-19. Study-wide context: Collection of acute and convalescent COVID-19 samples took place in the United States, Italy and Spain. Sample material is recorded as cDNA or gDNA derived from T cells, B-cell-depleted T cells, or PBMCs.

Germline values: CDR1 LGHDT, CDR2 YNNKEL (reference sequence). The ends were cut back, 2 bases at V and 9 bases at J, with 19 bases in the middle. The CDR3 length is 15 residues. Authors' methods: From reference gene primer amplification, estimates of nucleated cell counts were derived. Assay: immunoSEQ multiplex PCR; the TCRdb copy retains only in-frame clones and omits some. V, J and clone size are taken as reported in that table, and D and trimming were inferred from the DNA itself. The sample includes around 270,000 clones, about four fifths of them seen just once. This clonotype originated in a woman aged 40-49 years who had recovered from COVID-19. The sequencing sample was made of peripheral blood. The chain carries TRBV3-1 (or the pseudogene TRBV3-2) and TRBJ1-1; no clear D gene. For the CDR3, the DNA is TGTGCCAGCAGCCAATTGGGAGCTTCGAAGGTTCAAGCTTTCTTT. Translating gives CASSQLGASKVQAFF.